The 11 T cell receptor beta chains reported below all come from one sample, sequenced in a study of T cells after yellow fever vaccination. TCRdb fed the 5' RACE reads into MiXCR, producing one record per CDR3 protein. The sample yields about 580,000 distinct CDR3 sequences, roughly 17% seen once. This specimen consisted of PBMCs, obtained about 5 days after the first yellow fever vaccination. The receptors here all came from a man between 18 and 29 years old who received the YFV17D yellow fever vaccine.

The CDR3 sequence is CSVEGGMNTEAFF. The DNA for the CDR3 is TGCAGCGTTGAAGGGGGAATGAACACTGAAGCTTTCTTT. The chain has TRBV29-1 and TRBJ1-1; D is unclear. The V end lost 1 base, the J end lost 0 bases, and 6 bases lay between the germline ends. The CDR3 loop spans 13 amino acids. Per the germline V gene, CDR1 is SQVTM and CDR2 is ANQGSEA.

The chain carries TRBV19 and TRBJ1-5; D is possibly TRBD1 (5 bases). CDR1 is LNHDA and CDR2 is SQIVND in the germline V gene (reference sequence). CDR3 length: 15 amino acids. V was trimmed by 4 bases and J by 5 bases, leaving 15 bases between them. The CDR3 DNA is TGTGCCAGTAGTACAAGGGCCAGGGCGGATCAGCCCCAGCATTTT. This gives the protein CASSTRARADQPQHF.

This clonotype was detected a few times. This chain joins TRBV7-9 and TRBJ1-5, with D hard to call. Trimming cost V 3 bases and J 8 bases, with 11 bases left between them. This CDR3 comprises 13 residues. CDR1 SEHNR and CDR2 FQNEAQ come from the germline V gene (reference sequence). The DNA for the CDR3 is TGTGCCAGCAGCTTCACATCATTAGAGCCCCAGCATTTT. The encoded protein is CASSFTSLEPQHF. The variable domain in full, completed from reference TRBV7-9 and TRBJ1-5, reads DTGVSQNPRHKITKRGQNVTFRCDPISEHNRLYWYRQTLGQGPEFLTYFQNEAQLEKSRLLSDRFSAERPKGSFSTLEIQRTEQGDSAMYLCASSFTSLEPQHFGDGTRLSIL.

Only a few counts were recorded for this clonotype. V gene TRBV4-3 combines with J gene TRBJ2-1, with a possible D match to TRBD2 (5 bases). Germline V gene data show CDR1 as LGHNA and CDR2 as YSLEER. This CDR3 is built from 16 residues. Trimming took 0 bases from V and 0 from J, leaving 9 bases between them. This CDR3 is CASSQEKRSSYNEQFF. The CDR3 DNA reads TGCGCCAGCAGCCAAGAAAAGCGGAGCTCCTACAATGAGCAGTTCTTC.

Only a few counts were recorded for this clonotype. This sequence joins TRBV5-1 and TRBJ1-4; the match to TRBD1 covers 7 bases. The CDR3 runs to 14 residues. V was pared by 0 bases and J by 8 bases, with 4 bases of the junction left unmatched. Per germline, CDR1 SGHRS and CDR2 YFSETQ. CDR3 in amino acids: CASSLGGGYEKLFF. For the CDR3, the DNA is TGCGCCAGCAGCTTGGGAGGGGGCTACGAAAAACTGTTTTTT.

This clonotype was detected a few times. The chain couples TRBV5-5 to TRBJ1-5, with D possibly TRBD1 on 6 matching bases. This CDR3 comprises 13 residues. Germline values: CDR1 SGHKS, CDR2 YYEKEE (reference sequence). The germline V and J ends were trimmed by 2 bases and 9 bases, with 12 bases remaining between them. Here the CDR3 DNA reads TGTGCCAGCAGCTTAGGGGGGCGCGGGCCCCAGCATTTT. Its protein product is CASSLGGRGPQHF. Full variable domain (missing parts from reference TRBV5-5 and TRBJ1-5): DAGVTQSPTHLIKTRGQQVTLRCSPISGHKSVSWYQQVLGQGPQFIFQYYEKEERGRGNFPDRFSARQFPNYSSELNVNALLLGDSALYLCASSLGGRGPQHFGDGTRLSIL.

The chain carries TRBV4-1 and TRBJ2-2; perhaps TRBD2 as D (6 bases). Germline lookup yields CDR1 MGHRA and CDR2 YSYEKL. The CDR3 is 14 residues long. Trimming left V 3 bases short and J 5 bases short, with 10 bases between. Here the CDR3 reads CASSQQRVTGELFF. CDR3 coding DNA: TGCGCCAGCAGCCAGCAGCGGGTGACCGGGGAGCTGTTTTTT.

In its sample, this clonotype was seen many times. V gene TRBV11-2 combines with J gene TRBJ2-2; D ambiguous. The V and J ends lost 7 bases and 6 bases respectively, with 21 bases between them. There are 16 residues in the CDR3. Per germline, CDR1 SGHAT and CDR2 FQNNGV. CDR3 DNA: TGTGCCAGCAACCGCCTCAGCGAGCTCGGAGCCGGGGAGCTGTTTTTT. This encodes CASNRLSELGAGELFF.

This clonotype was seen only a few times. The chain uses TRBV19 and TRBJ1-5; the D gene is possibly TRBD1 (5 bases). CDR1 LNHDA and CDR2 SQIVND come from the germline V gene (reference sequence). The CDR3 has 14 residues. V lost 5 bases and J 7 bases, leaving 15 bases between the germline ends. For the CDR3, the DNA is TGTGCCAGTAGTCGCCAGGGATTCGGGCAGCCCCAGCATTTT. It codes for CASSRQGFGQPQHF.

This clonotype was observed a handful of times. V gene TRBV28 combines with J gene TRBJ2-7; 11 nucleotides line up with TRBD1. V shed 6 bases, J shed 3 bases, and the junction held 7 bases outside the gene matches. This CDR3 comprises 15 residues. Per germline, CDR1 MDHEN and CDR2 SYDVKM. CDR3 sequence: CASSPPGQGGYEQYV. The CDR3 DNA reads as TGTGCCAGCAGCCCTCCGGGACAGGGGGGCTACGAGCAGTACGTC.

The chain uses TRBV7-6 and TRBJ1-6; no clear D gene. Germline V lookup: CDR1 SGHVS, CDR2 FNYEAQ. This CDR3 is 18 amino acids long. Trimming pared 5 bases from V and 0 bases from J, leaving 17 bases between. CDR3 region: CASSRTSVGSSYNSPLHF. DNA for the CDR3: TGTGCCAGCAGCCGAACCTCGGTCGGCAGCTCCTATAATTCACCCCTCCACTTT.